The clone carrying this T cell receptor (beta chain) was recorded many times. What it recognizes is unknown. The record originates from a study of T cell repertoires in cytomegalovirus infection. Study-level background: Matching HLA type and CMV infection were both indicated by public TCR beta signatures.

The CDR3 totals 14 residues. V lost 6 bases and J 4 bases, leaving 12 bases between the germline ends. Germline loops: CDR1 MNHEY, CDR2 SVGEGT. TCRdb used MiXCR to reprocess the reads, holding one entry per CDR3 protein. The sample has almost 500,000 distinct CDR3 sequences, 10% to 12% seen once. Study-level results: HLA-C-restricted, CMV-specific TCR beta clonotypes were dominant ex vivo.

The receptor's source is a human donor in good health (CMV status not recorded). Some clones in this sample may be carry-over from other donors' samples. Sequenced: PBMCs. This chain connects TRBV6-2 or TRBV6-3 to TRBJ2-2; D possibly uses TRBD1 or TRBD2 (6 bases each). As DNA, the CDR3 is TGTGCCAGCAGGGGAGGACAGTTCACCGGGGAGCTGTTTTTT. It is translated as CASRGGQFTGELFF.